One and the same sample provided the 9 T cell receptor beta chains below, sequenced in a study of shared clonotypes between healthy human individuals. Using immunoSEQ multiplex PCR, the repertoire was profiled, and TCRdb retains in-frame clones only, with some absent. The data hold around 1.5 million clones, with under 99% observed a single time. Sequencing input: naive CD4+ T cells sorted from blood. This sample's subset: CD45RA+ positively selected. These receptors were obtained from a man aged 30 to 45 in good health.

V usage is TRBV7-9 and J usage is TRBJ1-5; no definite D call. V shed 3 bases and J shed 8 bases, with 11 bases lying between them. CDR1 SEHNR and CDR2 FQNEAQ come from the germline V gene (reference sequence). The CDR3 sequence is 13 residues long. CDR3 amino acids: CASSLGNREPQHF. CDR3 in DNA: TGTGCCAGCAGCTTGGGGAACCGGGAGCCCCAGCATTTT.

The chain has TRBV9 and TRBJ2-2; TRBD2 agrees at 12 bases. This CDR3 has 15 residues. The junction had 2 bases not matched to a gene; V was cut back by 1 base and J by 7 bases. Germline V CDR1 and CDR2: SGDLS, YYNGEE. The CDR3 DNA reads TGTGCCAGCAGCGTATCGGGACTAGCGGGCGGGGAGCTGTTTTTT. Its translation: CASSVSGLAGGELFF.

This rearrangement joins TRBV6-1 to TRBJ2-3; D possibly corresponds to TRBD1 (6 bases). CDR1 and CDR2 (germline): MNHNS, SASEGT. V was cut by 1 base and J by 2 bases, with 10 bases left in between. This CDR3 has 15 residues. The CDR3 loop reads CASSEDRAFTDTQYF. The CDR3 region has the DNA TGTGCCAGCAGTGAAGACAGGGCTTTCACAGATACGCAGTATTTT.

V gene TRBV5-6 combines with J gene TRBJ2-6; no definite D call. V was pared by 2 bases and J by 0 bases, with 9 bases between. This CDR3 region has 16 residues. Germline V gene lookup returns CDR1 SGHDT and CDR2 YYEEEE. CDR3 nucleotides: TGTGCCAGCAGCTTCGGCAGAATCTCTGGGGCCAACGTCCTGACTTTC. It translates to CASSFGRISGANVLTF.

This chain uses TRBV28 with TRBJ2-7; 8 bases agree with TRBD1. The ends lost 4 bases at V and 0 bases at J; junction bases unmatched: 11. The CDR3 totals 17 residues. Germline CDR1 and CDR2: MDHEN and SYDVKM. CDR3 in amino acids: CASSSGQRDRPSYEQYF. The CDR3 nucleotides read TGTGCCAGCAGTTCCGGACAACGGGACAGGCCCTCCTACGAGCAGTACTTC.

V gene TRBV2 combines with J gene TRBJ2-7, with D maybe TRBD2 (5 bases). The CDR3 has 16 amino acids. Trimming cost V 5 bases and J 4 bases, with 21 bases left between them. CDR1 and CDR2 from the germline V gene are SNHLY and FYNNEI. CDR3 region: CASSQDRTRTGYEQYF. Written as DNA, the CDR3 is TGTGCCAGCAGTCAGGACCGGACCCGGACGGGGTACGAGCAGTACTTC.

This clone was seen once. The genes are TRBV13 and TRBJ2-5; 9 nucleotides align to TRBD2. Germline CDR1 and CDR2: PRHDT and FYEKMQ (reference sequence). With V trimmed by 0 bases and J by 1 base, 3 bases remained unmatched. This CDR3 region has 16 residues. The CDR3 loop reads CASSLGQLAGQETQYF. The DNA for the CDR3 is TGTGCCAGCAGCTTAGGCCAACTAGCGGGCCAAGAGACCCAGTACTTC.

The J gene is TRBJ2-1, the V gene TRBV12-5; D is possibly TRBD2 (6 bases). The CDR3 spans 22 residues. V shed 2 bases and J shed 0 bases, with 29 bases lying between them. CDR1 LGHNT and CDR2 FRNRAP come from the germline V gene. In nucleotides, the CDR3 is TGTGCTAGTGGTTTGACGTCTTCGAGCGGGTTCGGGTTCGGGAGCTCCTACAATGAGCAGTTCTTC. Protein sequence: CASGLTSSSGFGFGSSYNEQFF. Supplemented by reference TRBV12-5 and TRBJ2-1, the full variable domain reads DARVTQTPRHKVTEMGQEVTMRCQPILGHNTVFWYRQTMMQGLELLAYFRNRAPLDDSGMPKDRFSAEMPDATLATLKIQPSEPRDSAVYFCASGLTSSSGFGFGSSYNEQFFGPGTRLTVL.

This clone was detected only once. The V gene is TRBV9, the J gene TRBJ2-5, with D unresolved. With 3 bases removed from V and 4 bases from J, the gap between germline ends came to 16 bases. The V gene's germline CDR1 is SGDLS and CDR2 YYNGEE. The CDR3 is 15 residues long. In DNA form, the CDR3 reads TGTGCCAGCAGCGCCGCGTGGGCTAGTGGAGAGACCCAGTACTTC. Translation gives CASSAAWASGETQYF. Combining the CDR3 with reference TRBV9 and TRBJ2-5 gives the whole variable domain DSGVTQTPKHLITATGQRVTLRCSPRSGDLSVYWYQQSLDQGLQFLIQYYNGEERAKGNILERFSAQQFPDLHSELNLSSLELGDSALYFCASSAAWASGETQYFGPGTRLLVL.